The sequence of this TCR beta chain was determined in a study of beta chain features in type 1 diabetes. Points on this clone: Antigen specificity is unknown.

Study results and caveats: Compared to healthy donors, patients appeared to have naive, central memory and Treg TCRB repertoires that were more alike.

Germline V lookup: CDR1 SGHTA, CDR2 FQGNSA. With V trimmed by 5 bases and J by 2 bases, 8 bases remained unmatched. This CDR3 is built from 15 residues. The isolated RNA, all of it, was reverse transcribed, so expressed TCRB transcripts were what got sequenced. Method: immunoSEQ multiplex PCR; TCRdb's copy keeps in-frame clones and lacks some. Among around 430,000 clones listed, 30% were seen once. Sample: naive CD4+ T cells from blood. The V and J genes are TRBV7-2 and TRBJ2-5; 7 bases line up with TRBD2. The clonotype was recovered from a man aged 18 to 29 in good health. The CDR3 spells CASSANSGRQETQYF. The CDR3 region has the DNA TGTGCCAGCAGCGCGAATAGCGGGCGGCAAGAGACCCAGTACTTC.